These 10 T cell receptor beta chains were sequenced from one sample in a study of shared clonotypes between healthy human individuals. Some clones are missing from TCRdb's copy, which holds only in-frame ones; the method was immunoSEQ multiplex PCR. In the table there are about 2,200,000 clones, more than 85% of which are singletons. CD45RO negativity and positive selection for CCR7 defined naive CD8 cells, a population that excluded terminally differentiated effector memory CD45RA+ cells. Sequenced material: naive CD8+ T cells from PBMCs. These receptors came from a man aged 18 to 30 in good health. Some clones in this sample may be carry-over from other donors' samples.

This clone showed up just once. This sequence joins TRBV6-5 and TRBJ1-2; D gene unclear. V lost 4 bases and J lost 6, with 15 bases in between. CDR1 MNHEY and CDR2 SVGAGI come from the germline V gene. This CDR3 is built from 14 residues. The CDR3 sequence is CASSSTHSRDGYTF. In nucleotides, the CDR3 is TGTGCCAGCAGTTCCACCCACAGCCGGGATGGCTACACCTTC.

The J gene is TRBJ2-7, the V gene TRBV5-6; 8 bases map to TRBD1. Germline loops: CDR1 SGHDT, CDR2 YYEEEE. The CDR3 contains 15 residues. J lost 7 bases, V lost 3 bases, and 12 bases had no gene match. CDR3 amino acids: CASSSSGTGNLEQYF. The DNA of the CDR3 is TGTGCCAGCAGCTCGTCCGGGACAGGCAATTTGGAGCAGTACTTC.

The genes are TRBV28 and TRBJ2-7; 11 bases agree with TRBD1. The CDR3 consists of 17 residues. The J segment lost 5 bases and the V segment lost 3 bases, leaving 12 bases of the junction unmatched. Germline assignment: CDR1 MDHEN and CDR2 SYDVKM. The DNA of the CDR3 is TGTGCCAGCAGTTTTAGGTGGCGGGACAGGGGGTTCGACGAGCAGTACTTC. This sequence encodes CASSFRWRDRGFDEQYF.

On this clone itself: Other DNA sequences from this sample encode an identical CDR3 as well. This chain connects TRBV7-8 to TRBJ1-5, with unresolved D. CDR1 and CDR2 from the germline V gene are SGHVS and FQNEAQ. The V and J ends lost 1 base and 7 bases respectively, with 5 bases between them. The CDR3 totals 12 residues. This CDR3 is CASSLGQQPQHF. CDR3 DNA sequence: TGTGCCAGCAGCTTAGGGCAGCAGCCCCAGCATTTT.

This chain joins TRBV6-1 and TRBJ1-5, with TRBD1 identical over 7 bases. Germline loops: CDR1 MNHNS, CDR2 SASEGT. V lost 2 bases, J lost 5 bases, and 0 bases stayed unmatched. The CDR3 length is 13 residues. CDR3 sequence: CASSEQGDQPQHF. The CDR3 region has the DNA TGTGCCAGCAGTGAACAGGGGGATCAGCCCCAGCATTTT.

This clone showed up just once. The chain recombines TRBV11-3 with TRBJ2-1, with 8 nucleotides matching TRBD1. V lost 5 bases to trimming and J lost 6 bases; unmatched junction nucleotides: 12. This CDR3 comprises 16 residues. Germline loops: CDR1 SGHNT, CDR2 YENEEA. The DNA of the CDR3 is TGTGCCAGCAGCCCGCGGACAGGGAAGATTGGCAATGAGCAGTTCTTC. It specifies CASSPRTGKIGNEQFF.

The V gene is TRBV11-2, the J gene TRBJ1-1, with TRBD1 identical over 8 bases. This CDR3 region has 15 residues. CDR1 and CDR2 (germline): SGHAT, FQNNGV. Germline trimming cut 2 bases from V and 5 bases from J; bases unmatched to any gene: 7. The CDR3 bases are TGTGCCAGCAGCTTAACCAGGGGGCCGTCGACTGAAGCTTTCTTT. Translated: CASSLTRGPSTEAFF.

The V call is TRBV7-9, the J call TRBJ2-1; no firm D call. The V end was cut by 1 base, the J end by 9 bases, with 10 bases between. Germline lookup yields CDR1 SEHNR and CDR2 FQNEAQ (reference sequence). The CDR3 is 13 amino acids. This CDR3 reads CASSLVGLAEQFF. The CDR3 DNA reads TGTGCCAGCAGCTTAGTAGGGTTGGCTGAGCAGTTCTTC.

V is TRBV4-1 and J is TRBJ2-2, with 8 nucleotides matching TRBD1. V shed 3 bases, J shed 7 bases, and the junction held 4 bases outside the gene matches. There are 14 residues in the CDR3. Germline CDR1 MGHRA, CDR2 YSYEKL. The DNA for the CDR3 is TGCGCCAGCAGCCAGGACAGGGTAATCGGGGAGCTGTTTTTT. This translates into CASSQDRVIGELFF.

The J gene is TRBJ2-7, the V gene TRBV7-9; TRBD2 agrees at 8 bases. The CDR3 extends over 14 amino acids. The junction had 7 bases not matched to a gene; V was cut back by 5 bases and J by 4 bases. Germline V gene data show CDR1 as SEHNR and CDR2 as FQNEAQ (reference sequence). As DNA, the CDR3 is TGTGCCAGCAGCGACGGACTAGCAGCTTACGAGCAGTACTTC. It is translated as CASSDGLAAYEQYF.